This TCR beta chain was identified in a study of CD8 T cells in ankylosing spondylitis. Notes on this clonotype: Its antigen is as yet unknown.

TCRdb redid the calling of the 5' RACE reads with MiXCR, one entry per CDR3 protein. The sample lists roughly 30,000 distinct CDR3 sequences, less than 40% occurring once. This CDR3 has 14 residues. From germline, CDR1 is LNHDA and CDR2 SQIVND (reference sequence). V was trimmed by 6 bases and J by 3 bases, leaving 11 bases between them. General observations from the study: As reported, disease-linked clones showed significant enrichment in matched ankylosing spondylitis synovial fluid.

The clonotype originates from a male donor with ankylosing spondylitis. The source material was synovial fluid, either unsorted or a sorted T cell fraction (not recorded which). V usage is TRBV19 and J usage is TRBJ2-2; D may be TRBD2 (5 bases). The CDR3 loop reads CASSPGLHTGELFF. CDR3 nucleotides: TGTGCCAGTAGCCCCGGACTGCACACCGGGGAGCTGTTTTTT.